This T cell receptor beta chain came from a study of OX40 agonist ivuxolimab in advanced cancers. About the research overall: A male proportion of 82.7% was recorded, with mean age around 62 years and range about 23 to 80.

Overall study findings and caveats: Relative to CD4+ cells, CD8+ T cells on average had more expanded clones. At 0.1-3.0 mg/kg, partial responders had clonal expansion among the lowest observed.

Germline CDR1 is KGHSH and CDR2 is LQKENI. The CDR3 sequence is 14 residues long. V lost 3 bases to trimming and J lost 4 bases; unmatched junction nucleotides: 3. The data were produced by immunoSEQ multiplex PCR, yet TCRdb's version contains in-frame clones alone and is incomplete. Among about 90,000 clones listed, about 87% were seen once. In regard to this clone: As yet, its antigen is unknown.

The rearrangement uses TRBV18 and TRBJ1-5; 7 positions match TRBD1. The TCR was taken from an adult with an advanced solid tumor such as melanoma, head and neck, liver or kidney cancer. The sample consisted of CD4+ or CD8+ T cells sorted from blood, taken in a trial of the OX40 agonist ivuxolimab. In DNA form, the CDR3 reads TGTGCCAGCTCACCCCGGGACAGTAATCAGCCCCAGCATTTT. Protein product: CASSPRDSNQPQHF. Drawing the rest from reference TRBV18 and TRBJ1-5, the complete variable domain is NAGVMQNPRHLVRRRGQEARLRCSPMKGHSHVYWYRQLPEEGLKFMVYLQKENIIDESGMPKERFSAEFPKEGPSILRIQQVVRGDSAAYFCASSPRDSNQPQHFGDGTRLSIL.